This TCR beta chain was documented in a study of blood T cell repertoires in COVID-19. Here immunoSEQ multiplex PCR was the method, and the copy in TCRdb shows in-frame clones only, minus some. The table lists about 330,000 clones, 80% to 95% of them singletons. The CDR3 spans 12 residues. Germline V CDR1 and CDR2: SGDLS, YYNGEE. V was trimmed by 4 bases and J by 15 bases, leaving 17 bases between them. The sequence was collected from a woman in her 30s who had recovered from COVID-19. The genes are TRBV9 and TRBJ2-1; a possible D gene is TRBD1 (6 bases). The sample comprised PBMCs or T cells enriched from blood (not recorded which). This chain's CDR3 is CASSTATGVPFF. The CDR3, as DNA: TGTGCCAGCAGCACCGCGACAGGTGTGCCGTTCTTC.